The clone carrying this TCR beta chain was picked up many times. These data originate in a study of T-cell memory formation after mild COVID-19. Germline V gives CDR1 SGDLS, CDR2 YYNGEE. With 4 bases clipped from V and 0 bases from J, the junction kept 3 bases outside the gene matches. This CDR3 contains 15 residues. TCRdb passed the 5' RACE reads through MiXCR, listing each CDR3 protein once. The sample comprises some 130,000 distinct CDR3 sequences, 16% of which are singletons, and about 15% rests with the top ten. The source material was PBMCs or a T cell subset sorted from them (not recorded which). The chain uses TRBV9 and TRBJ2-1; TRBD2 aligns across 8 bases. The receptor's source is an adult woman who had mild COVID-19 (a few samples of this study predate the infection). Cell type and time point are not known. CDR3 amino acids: CASSPGTSSYNEQFF. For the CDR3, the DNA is TGTGCCAGCAGCCCCGGGACTAGCTCCTACAATGAGCAGTTCTTC.